These T cell receptor beta chains were read from a single sample in a study of blood T cell repertoires in COVID-19. The method was immunoSEQ multiplex PCR; TCRdb's version includes in-frame clones alone and lacks a portion of them. The sample gives around 450,000 clones, roughly 89% of which show up once; over 4% is in the top ten. Sequencing was done on a sample of peripheral blood. Receptors were obtained from a woman between 25 and 40 years old with acute or convalescent COVID-19. CDR3s include the opening cysteine and the closing phenylalanine or tryptophan. A D gene is named only where the DNA matches it firmly. Clone sizes are given selectively: once, few, many, or a class where the clone is expanded.

TRBV5-1	TRBJ2-3	.	.	CASSLVLRLTDTQYF
TRBV9	TRBJ2-2	.	.	CASSVEGGALGELFF
TRBV7-6	TRBJ1-2	.	.	CASSPNEGRGGYTF
TRBV6-5	TRBJ1-6	.	.	CASSQGWNSPLHF
TRBV28	TRBJ1-2	TRBD1	few	CASRPIPGTGGRDGYTF
TRBV3-1/TRBV3-2	TRBJ1-1	TRBD1	.	CASSFGDRNTEAFF
TRBV4-1	TRBJ1-4	.	.	CASSQDIGELFF
TRBV12-3/TRBV12-4	TRBJ2-1	.	.	CASSFTVEQFF
TRBV11-1	TRBJ2-2	.	.	CASSLATAGELFF
TRBV30	TRBJ2-5	.	once	CAWSGQSPETQYF
TRBV24-1	TRBJ2-1	.	.	CATSGAGAHRDNEQFF
TRBV6-1	TRBJ1-5	TRBD1	few	CASSYRGKQPQHF
TRBV4-2	TRBJ2-7	.	.	CASSQGGYRSGTYEQYF
TRBV18	TRBJ2-1	.	.	CASSPQSGNEQFF
TRBV15	TRBJ2-3	TRBD2	.	CATSRTSGGADTQYF
TRBV9	TRBJ1-6	.	once	CASSVRNSPLHF
TRBV20-1	TRBJ1-5	.	.	CSASVQNQPQHF
TRBV5-1	TRBJ2-5	.	once	CASSQEGYSETQYF
TRBV4-1	TRBJ2-2	.	.	CASSRLAGELFF
TRBV2	TRBJ2-2	TRBD1	.	CASRDTGATGELFF
TRBV3-1/TRBV3-2	TRBJ1-4	.	.	CASSQVGQTNEKLFF
TRBV6-5	TRBJ2-5	.	.	CASKAYQETQYF
TRBV9	TRBJ2-7	TRBD2	.	CASSVRERGAVDEQYF
TRBV5-1	TRBJ2-2	TRBD1	.	CASSSSRDSGELFF
TRBV9	TRBJ2-2	TRBD1	.	CASSPDRVAGELFF
TRBV5-5	TRBJ2-5	.	once	CASSRLQGQETQYF
TRBV2	TRBJ2-6	.	.	CASSPRGQNSGANVLTF
TRBV7-2	TRBJ1-4	.	.	CASTPGGSYNEKLFF
TRBV7-9	TRBJ1-2	TRBD1	.	CASSSLQGADGYTF
TRBV6-6	TRBJ2-7	TRBD2	.	CASSRRTGGYEQYF
TRBV30	TRBJ2-7	TRBD1	.	CAWSVSEDRSSYEQYF
TRBV30	TRBJ2-3	.	.	CAWSLTRTDTQYF
TRBV2	TRBJ1-2	TRBD1	.	CASGGQSGYGYTF
TRBV9	TRBJ2-7	TRBD2	.	CASSAGLAGEGEQYF
TRBV4-1	TRBJ1-6	.	.	CASSQDPAGSYNSPLHF
TRBV9	TRBJ2-1	.	.	CASSESRTAEVYNEQFF
TRBV5-4	TRBJ2-1	.	.	CASGGSDEQFF
TRBV5-1	TRBJ1-6	TRBD1	.	CASSLTQGNYNSPLHF
TRBV2	TRBJ2-5	.	.	CASSDRGVSETQYF
TRBV2	TRBJ1-2	.	.	CASSEQGSGYGYTF
TRBV5-1	TRBJ1-2	TRBD1	few	CASSEGQEHNGHTF
TRBV6-4	TRBJ1-1	.	.	CASSYGQNTEAFF